This T cell receptor beta chain was recorded in a study of cytomegalovirus exposure and HLA in healthy donors. V lost 1 base, J lost 0 bases, and 8 bases lay in between. The length of the CDR3 is 15 residues. CDR1 LGHNA and CDR2 YNFKEQ come from the germline V gene. Use of 60 Vbeta and 13 Jbeta primers characterized the PCR. Data came from immunoSEQ multiplex PCR; TCRdb stores just in-frame clones and leaves some out. The profile shows about 200,000 clones, 70% to 80% of them singletons. The chain combines TRBV4-2 with TRBJ2-3; D remains ambiguous. This TCR derives from a woman in her 30s in good health and CMV-seronegative. The sequencing sample was made of PBMCs. CDR3 DNA sequence: TGTGCCAGCAGCCAAGTCCGGTCTAGCACAGATACGCAGTATTTT. This sequence encodes CASSQVRSSTDTQYF.